A selection of T cell receptor beta chains follows, all from one sample in a study of blood T cell repertoires in COVID-19. TCRdb keeps only in-frame clones here, not all; method: immunoSEQ multiplex PCR. The table lists about 180,000 clones, approximately 90% of them singletons, with about 4% in the top ten. Material for sequencing was peripheral blood. Every receptor here comes from a woman in her 30s with acute or convalescent COVID-19. Each CDR3 is given with its conserved first and last residue. Each record gives: CDR3 DNA, CDR3 protein, clone size, J gene, D gene, V gene. The D gene is left open where the match is weak. The listing skips clone size in some rows; elsewhere it reads once, few, many or a size class.

TGTGCCAGCAGTTTATCCAAATACGAGCAGTACTTC | CASSLSKYEQYF | once | TRBJ2-7 | . | TRBV28
TGTGCCAGCAGCCACCTAACGTCCAGGGGCGGTGAGCAGTTCTTC | CASSHLTSRGGEQFF | . | TRBJ2-1 | . | TRBV14
TGTGCCAGCAGTAGATTGCCTGCCGGGCAGCCCCAGCATTTT | CASSRLPAGQPQHF | . | TRBJ1-5 | . | TRBV6-5
TGTGCCAGCAGCTTATCCCAACAGGGATCCCCCTCTTTT | CASSLSQQGSPSF | . | TRBJ1-4 | . | TRBV11-3
TGTGCCAGCAGTTTACATCCAGCACCCCTCCACTTT | CASSLHPAPLHF | . | TRBJ1-6 | . | TRBV12-3/TRBV12-4
TGTGCCAGCAGCTTATTTCGGGGGGCAAGGGACACTGAAGCTTTCTTT | CASSLFRGARDTEAFF | . | TRBJ1-1 | . | TRBV7-2
TGTGCCAGCAGCGCACGACTGGCAGGGGCCAACGTCCTGACTTTC | CASSARLAGANVLTF | . | TRBJ2-6 | . | TRBV11-2
TGTGCCAGCAGCTTCCACCGGCTAGAGGATACGCAGTATTTT | CASSFHRLEDTQYF | . | TRBJ2-3 | . | TRBV11-2
TGTGCCACCAACCTCCCGGGACAGGGGGCGGACACTGAAGCTTTCTTT | CATNLPGQGADTEAFF | . | TRBJ1-1 | TRBD1 | TRBV15
TGTGCCAGCACCCATCCCCCAGGGTCCGGAAACACCATATATTTT | CASTHPPGSGNTIYF | . | TRBJ1-3 | . | TRBV6-6
TGTGCCAGCAGTCGTTCGGGGGAGGGCCGACGAGAGCAGTACTTC | CASSRSGEGRREQYF | . | TRBJ2-7 | TRBD2 | TRBV5-5
TGTGCCACCAAAACCCCCCAGGGGGGCCACAATGAGCAGTTCTTC | CATKTPQGGHNEQFF | . | TRBJ2-1 | . | TRBV27
TGTGCCAGCAGTTTATTGAGCAATGAGCAGTTCTTC | CASSLLSNEQFF | . | TRBJ2-1 | . | TRBV28
TGTGCCAGCAGTTTGCGGCAGCAAGCTTTCTTT | CASSLRQQAFF | . | TRBJ1-1 | . | TRBV28
TGTGCCATCCAATATGACAGGGCTGTTGAAAAACTGTTTTTT | CAIQYDRAVEKLFF | . | TRBJ1-4 | TRBD1 | TRBV2
TGTGCCAGCAGTTTTCATCCGGACACTGAAGCTTTCTTT | CASSFHPDTEAFF | . | TRBJ1-1 | . | TRBV28
TGTGCCACCAGTGATCCACAGACGTCCAATGAGCAGTTCTTC | CATSDPQTSNEQFF | . | TRBJ2-1 | . | TRBV24-1
TGTGCCAGCACCGATACTTCGGGCTATGGCTACACCTTC | CASTDTSGYGYTF | . | TRBJ1-2 | . | TRBV28
TGTGCCAGCAGCTTAGGGGGGGTCGGTCAGCCCCAGCATTTT | CASSLGGVGQPQHF | once | TRBJ1-5 | . | TRBV7-9
TGTGCCAGCAGAAAGACCGGAGGAACTGAAGCTTTCTTT | CASRKTGGTEAFF | . | TRBJ1-1 | . | TRBV6-5
TGTGCCAGCTCACCAGCGGGGAAAGAGACCCAGTACTTC | CASSPAGKETQYF | . | TRBJ2-5 | . | TRBV18
TGTGCCAGCGGTCTCCAGGGGTTGCCCACCGGGGAGCTGTTTTTT | CASGLQGLPTGELFF | . | TRBJ2-2 | . | TRBV25-1
TGTGCCAGCAGCCCACTAGGAACTTTTGATACGCAGTATTTT | CASSPLGTFDTQYF | . | TRBJ2-3 | . | TRBV9
TGTGCCAGCAGTTCGGACAGAATCTCGTATGAGCAGTTCTTC | CASSSDRISYEQFF | . | TRBJ2-1 | . | TRBV6-5
TGTGCCAGCAGCCAACGGCTTACAGGGGTCACAGATACGCAGTATTTT | CASSQRLTGVTDTQYF | . | TRBJ2-3 | TRBD1 | TRBV3-1/TRBV3-2
TGTGCCAGCAGCTTTGTCGGTCCCTACGAGCAGTACTTC | CASSFVGPYEQYF | . | TRBJ2-7 | . | TRBV13
TGTGCCAGCAGCCCCGTCGCGGGGATCTTTCTAGTCCAAGAGACCCAGTACTTC | CASSPVAGIFLVQETQYF | . | TRBJ2-5 | . | TRBV11-3
TGTGCCAGTTTACCCCGGGACAGACAAGAGACCCAGTACTTC | CASLPRDRQETQYF | . | TRBJ2-5 | TRBD1 | TRBV3-1/TRBV3-2
TGTGCCAGCAGCTTCGGGAGAGGTAACAATGAGCAGTTCTTC | CASSFGRGNNEQFF | . | TRBJ2-1 | . | TRBV11-2
TGTGCCAGCATGGCAGGGGGGCACGAGCAGTACTTC | CASMAGGHEQYF | once | TRBJ2-7 | . | TRBV28
TGTGCCAGCAGCCCGCGGGACGGCCACGTCCTGACTTTC | CASSPRDGHVLTF | once | TRBJ2-6 | . | TRBV21-1
TGTGCCTGGAGTTTACTCTCTAGCACAGATACGCAGTATTTT | CAWSLLSSTDTQYF | . | TRBJ2-3 | . | TRBV30
TGTGCCAGCAGCTTACCGGGACAACAAGGGAGCTATGGCTACACCTTC | CASSLPGQQGSYGYTF | . | TRBJ1-2 | . | TRBV7-2
TGTGCCAGCAGTTCCCGGGGGGAGTTCGCTGAAGCTTTCTTT | CASSSRGEFAEAFF | . | TRBJ1-1 | . | TRBV6-5
TGTGCCATCAGTGAGTACGGGACAGGGGTCGAAGCTTTCTTT | CAISEYGTGVEAFF | once | TRBJ1-1 | TRBD1 | TRBV10-3
TGCAGCGTAGCCGGGACTAGCGGGAGTAGTTACGAGCAGTACTTC | CSVAGTSGSSYEQYF | few | TRBJ2-7 | TRBD2 | TRBV29-1
TGTGCCAGCAGCGCCCTGGGGAGGGGCACAGATACGCAGTATTTT | CASSALGRGTDTQYF | . | TRBJ2-3 | TRBD2 | TRBV6-4
TGTGCCACCAGTGCGGCTAGCCACTACGAGCAGTACTTC | CATSAASHYEQYF | . | TRBJ2-7 | . | TRBV24-1
TGTGCCAGCAGCTTAAACCAGGGTGGGAAAGGTGAGACCCAGTACTTC | CASSLNQGGKGETQYF | few | TRBJ2-5 | . | TRBV7-2
TGCGCCAGCAGCTTGGCCTGGGCTAGCGGGAGGTACGAGCAGTACTTC | CASSLAWASGRYEQYF | few | TRBJ2-7 | TRBD2 | TRBV5-1
TGTGCCAGCTCACCGGACAGGGATGGAAACACCATATATTTT | CASSPDRDGNTIYF | . | TRBJ1-3 | TRBD1 | TRBV18
TGTGCCAGCAGTACCAAGGGGGCGAATCAGCCCCAGCATTTT | CASSTKGANQPQHF | . | TRBJ1-5 | TRBD1 | TRBV7-8
TGTGCCAGCAATCTTGCGGGACAGGGTTTTGGAAACACCATATATTTT | CASNLAGQGFGNTIYF | . | TRBJ1-3 | TRBD1 | TRBV28
TGTGCCAGCAGCCCGGGACTAGCGGGAAACTACAATGAGCAGTTCTTC | CASSPGLAGNYNEQFF | . | TRBJ2-1 | TRBD2 | TRBV3-1/TRBV3-2
TGTGCCAGCAGCTTGCCGGGACTAGCGGACAATGAGCAGTTCTTC | CASSLPGLADNEQFF | once | TRBJ2-1 | TRBD2 | TRBV11-3
TGTGCCAGCAGCGCGACAGGGGGACGGGGCTACACCTTC | CASSATGGRGYTF | . | TRBJ1-2 | TRBD1 | TRBV9
TGTGCCAGCAGGAACAGGCCCCTTTCCTACAATGAGCAGTTCTTC | CASRNRPLSYNEQFF | . | TRBJ2-1 | . | TRBV27
TGTGCCAGCAGCTTGATATTGAACACTGAAGCTTTCTTT | CASSLILNTEAFF | . | TRBJ1-1 | . | TRBV5-6
TGTGCCACTACACAGGGGAATGGCTACACCTTC | CATTQGNGYTF | . | TRBJ1-2 | TRBD1 | TRBV18
TGTGCCACCAGTGACCCACAGGTTACCAACACCGGGGAGCTGTTTTTT | CATSDPQVTNTGELFF | . | TRBJ2-2 | . | TRBV24-1
TGTGCCAGCTCCAGGACTAGCGGTGAGACCCAGTACTTC | CASSRTSGETQYF | . | TRBJ2-5 | TRBD2 | TRBV18
TGTGCCAGCAGCCAACTTGCCTTCATGGGCACAGATACGCAGTATTTT | CASSQLAFMGTDTQYF | . | TRBJ2-3 | . | TRBV7-9
TGTGCCTGGATTTCGAAGGGGGTTAGGGATGAGCAGTTCTTC | CAWISKGVRDEQFF | . | TRBJ2-1 | . | TRBV30
TGTGCCAGCAGTTACGGAGACAGGGGGCATGGCTACACCTTC | CASSYGDRGHGYTF | once | TRBJ1-2 | TRBD1 | TRBV6-5
TGTGCCAGCAGTTTCCGCCGGGACAGGGGACCTGAGCAGTTCTTC | CASSFRRDRGPEQFF | . | TRBJ2-1 | TRBD1 | TRBV7-9